The rows below give T cell receptor beta chains drawn from one sample of a study of preoperative IRX-2 immunotherapy in early breast cancer. The table came from immunoSEQ multiplex PCR; TCRdb's copy has only in-frame clones and leaves some out. The repertoire consists of 35,000 to 45,000 clones, with roughly four fifths occurring once and the leading ten covering about 1.5%. Specimen: lymph node tissue, collected after IRX-2 immunotherapy. Source of these receptors: a human donor with breast cancer. The CDR3 runs from the conserved cysteine through the conserved F or W. Each record gives: V gene, D gene, CDR3 length, J gene, clone size, CDR3 DNA, CDR3 protein. The D gene is left open where the match is weak. The size entry is marked missing in some rows and otherwise reads once, few, many or a size class.

v_gene: TRBV1
d_gene: NA
len: 15
j_gene: TRBJ1-1
abundance: NA
CDR3nt: TGCGCCAGCAGCCAACCTGACAGGAGGAACACTGAAGCTTTCTTT
CDR3aa: CASSQPDRRNTEAFF

v_gene: TRBV19
d_gene: NA
len: 15
j_gene: TRBJ2-7
abundance: NA
CDR3nt: TGTGCCAGTAGTATGGCGTGGGGGCCGACCTACGAGCAGTACTTC
CDR3aa: CASSMAWGPTYEQYF

v_gene: TRBV6-8
d_gene: TRBD1
len: 15
j_gene: TRBJ1-1
abundance: NA
CDR3nt: TGTGCCAGCAGTCGATTATACCGGGACAGGGGGTTGTTTTTCTTT
CDR3aa: CASSRLYRDRGLFFF

v_gene: TRBV4-1
d_gene: NA
len: 14
j_gene: TRBJ1-2
abundance: once
CDR3nt: TGCGCCAGCAGTCTCTTCGGGGGACTAAGGGGCTACACCTTC
CDR3aa: CASSLFGGLRGYTF

v_gene: TRBV18
d_gene: NA
len: 15
j_gene: TRBJ1-1
abundance: few
CDR3nt: TGTGCCAGCTCACCCCCATCCCGAGACGGCACTGAAGCTTTCTTT
CDR3aa: CASSPPSRDGTEAFF

v_gene: TRBV15
d_gene: NA
len: 15
j_gene: TRBJ2-1
abundance: once
CDR3nt: TGTGCCACCAGCAGAGAGCAGGGGAAGCGTAATGAGCAGTTCTTC
CDR3aa: CATSREQGKRNEQFF

v_gene: TRBV19
d_gene: NA
len: 16
j_gene: TRBJ1-6
abundance: NA
CDR3nt: TGTGCCAGCAGGACAGCACACTACTCCTATAATTCACCCCTCCACTTT
CDR3aa: CASRTAHYSYNSPLHF

v_gene: TRBV19
d_gene: TRBD1
len: 14
j_gene: TRBJ2-3
abundance: once
CDR3nt: TGTGCCAGTGCTATAGACAGGGTGGTTGATACGCAGTATTTT
CDR3aa: CASAIDRVVDTQYF

v_gene: TRBV7-8
d_gene: NA
len: 13
j_gene: TRBJ1-2
abundance: NA
CDR3nt: TGTGCCGTTCGGAGTACCACTAACTATGGCTACACCTTC
CDR3aa: CAVRSTTNYGYTF

v_gene: TRBV7-7
d_gene: TRBD1
len: 18
j_gene: TRBJ1-1
abundance: once
CDR3nt: TGTGCCAGCAGCTTTTTCGGACAGGGATCCCTCCAGAACACTGAAGCTTTCTTT
CDR3aa: CASSFFGQGSLQNTEAFF

v_gene: TRBV11-3
d_gene: NA
len: 15
j_gene: TRBJ1-4
abundance: few
CDR3nt: TGTGCCAGCAGCTCGCAGGGGTTCTCCCGCGGAAAACTGTTTTTT
CDR3aa: CASSSQGFSRGKLFF

v_gene: TRBV19
d_gene: NA
len: 14
j_gene: TRBJ2-3
abundance: NA
CDR3nt: TGTGCCAGTAGTATCACGGTTCAGACAGATACGCAGTATTTT
CDR3aa: CASSITVQTDTQYF

v_gene: TRBV30
d_gene: TRBD1
len: 15
j_gene: TRBJ1-6
abundance: NA
CDR3nt: TGTGCCTGGAGTGTACTGGGGACAGGGGACTCACCCCTCCACTTT
CDR3aa: CAWSVLGTGDSPLHF

v_gene: TRBV18
d_gene: TRBD1
len: 15
j_gene: TRBJ1-5
abundance: NA
CDR3nt: TGTGCCAGCTCACCGGGACAGGGAGTAAATCAGCCCCAGCATTTT
CDR3aa: CASSPGQGVNQPQHF

v_gene: TRBV6-8
d_gene: TRBD1
len: 14
j_gene: TRBJ1-4
abundance: NA
CDR3nt: TGTGCCAGCAGTGGGACAGGGGGCGAATGGAAACTGTTTTTT
CDR3aa: CASSGTGGEWKLFF

v_gene: TRBV11-3
d_gene: TRBD1
len: 15
j_gene: TRBJ1-5
abundance: NA
CDR3nt: TGTGCCAGCAGCTCAGGACAGGGGGCAAATCAGCCCCAGCATTTT
CDR3aa: CASSSGQGANQPQHF

v_gene: TRBV7-6
d_gene: NA
len: 15
j_gene: TRBJ1-2
abundance: NA
CDR3nt: TGTGCCAGCAGCTTAATAGGCGGGACACGGAATGGCTACACCTTC
CDR3aa: CASSLIGGTRNGYTF

v_gene: TRBV10-2
d_gene: NA
len: 15
j_gene: TRBJ1-3
abundance: NA
CDR3nt: TGCGCCAGCACCCTGACAAGGGACACTGGAAACACCATATATTTT
CDR3aa: CASTLTRDTGNTIYF

v_gene: TRBV18
d_gene: NA
len: 14
j_gene: TRBJ1-4
abundance: NA
CDR3nt: TGTGCCAGCTCACCACCTCCTACTCCCGAAAAACTGTTTTTT
CDR3aa: CASSPPPTPEKLFF

v_gene: TRBV11-3
d_gene: NA
len: 14
j_gene: TRBJ1-6
abundance: once
CDR3nt: TGTGCCAGCAGCTTGGTCGCAGGGCACTCACCCCTCCACTTT
CDR3aa: CASSLVAGHSPLHF

v_gene: TRBV15
d_gene: NA
len: 16
j_gene: TRBJ1-4
abundance: few
CDR3nt: TGTGCCACCAGCAGAGATAGCGGGGGGTATACGGAAAAACTGTTTTTT
CDR3aa: CATSRDSGGYTEKLFF

v_gene: TRBV6-8
d_gene: NA
len: 12
j_gene: TRBJ1-1
abundance: NA
CDR3nt: TGTGCCAGCAGAAGATTTGGGGCCGAAGCTTTCTTT
CDR3aa: CASRRFGAEAFF

v_gene: TRBV6-8
d_gene: TRBD1
len: 15
j_gene: TRBJ2-7
abundance: NA
CDR3nt: TGTGCCAGCACCTTCCGGGACAGGGGCTCCTACGAGCAGTACTTC
CDR3aa: CASTFRDRGSYEQYF

v_gene: TRBV11-3
d_gene: NA
len: 14
j_gene: TRBJ1-6
abundance: NA
CDR3nt: TGTGCCAGCAGCTACAGGGCTTATGATTCACCCCTCCACTTT
CDR3aa: CASSYRAYDSPLHF

v_gene: TRBV14
d_gene: NA
len: 15
j_gene: TRBJ2-3
abundance: NA
CDR3nt: TGTGCCAGCAGCCTCTGGACAGTGAGCACAGATACGCAGTATTTT
CDR3aa: CASSLWTVSTDTQYF

v_gene: TRBV11-3
d_gene: TRBD2
len: 15
j_gene: TRBJ2-7
abundance: NA
CDR3nt: TGTGCCAGCAGCTTGCCGGGACTAGGGTCCTACGAGCAGTACTTC
CDR3aa: CASSLPGLGSYEQYF

v_gene: TRBV5-1
d_gene: TRBD1
len: 15
j_gene: TRBJ2-3
abundance: once
CDR3nt: TGCGCCAGCAGCTTCGGACAGGCCCACACAGATACGCAGTATTTT
CDR3aa: CASSFGQAHTDTQYF

v_gene: TRBV9
d_gene: TRBD1
len: 16
j_gene: TRBJ1-5
abundance: NA
CDR3nt: TGTGCCAGCAGTGAAGATGGGGGACAGGGTAATCAGCCCCAGCATTTT
CDR3aa: CASSEDGGQGNQPQHF

v_gene: TRBV5-1
d_gene: NA
len: 15
j_gene: TRBJ2-7
abundance: NA
CDR3nt: TGCGCCAGCAGCTCAGGTTCTAGGGGAACCTACGAGCAGTACTTC
CDR3aa: CASSSGSRGTYEQYF

v_gene: TRBV29-1
d_gene: NA
len: 13
j_gene: TRBJ2-7
abundance: NA
CDR3nt: TGCAGCGCCTGGAAAGAGGAGGCCTACGAGCAGTACTTC
CDR3aa: CSAWKEEAYEQYF

v_gene: TRBV6-8
d_gene: NA
len: 14
j_gene: TRBJ2-5
abundance: NA
CDR3nt: TGTGCCAGCAGTCCACTAGACAAGGAAGAGACCCAGTACTTC
CDR3aa: CASSPLDKEETQYF

v_gene: TRBV6-8
d_gene: NA
len: 15
j_gene: TRBJ2-2
abundance: NA
CDR3nt: TGTGCCAGCAGATACGCTCAAGTTACGGCCGGGGAGCTGTTTTTT
CDR3aa: CASRYAQVTAGELFF

v_gene: TRBV28
d_gene: NA
len: 15
j_gene: TRBJ1-1
abundance: NA
CDR3nt: TGTGCCAGCAGGAACCGGGACACAAAGAACACTGAAGCTTTCTTT
CDR3aa: CASRNRDTKNTEAFF

v_gene: TRBV15
d_gene: TRBD1
len: 16
j_gene: TRBJ1-2
abundance: few
CDR3nt: TGTGCCACTTCCCCGGGACAGGCAAATCCGGGCTATGGCTACACCTTC
CDR3aa: CATSPGQANPGYGYTF

v_gene: TRBV28
d_gene: NA
len: 13
j_gene: TRBJ1-5
abundance: once
CDR3nt: TGTGCCAGCACCCCGACCCTCAATCAGCCCCAGCATTTT
CDR3aa: CASTPTLNQPQHF

v_gene: TRBV29-1
d_gene: TRBD1
len: 17
j_gene: TRBJ2-7
abundance: NA
CDR3nt: TGCAGCGTTGGCGGGACGGAGGTGGACAGGGGCGAATACGAGCAGTACTTC
CDR3aa: CSVGGTEVDRGEYEQYF

v_gene: TRBV28
d_gene: NA
len: 15
j_gene: TRBJ1-6
abundance: NA
CDR3nt: TGTGCCAGCATTGGGGGTGGGACACTTAATTCACCCCTCCACTTT
CDR3aa: CASIGGGTLNSPLHF

v_gene: TRBV10-1
d_gene: NA
len: 12
j_gene: TRBJ1-5
abundance: few
CDR3nt: TGCGCCAGCGGAGATAGCAATCAGCCCCAGCATTTT
CDR3aa: CASGDSNQPQHF

v_gene: TRBV18
d_gene: NA
len: 16
j_gene: TRBJ1-3
abundance: NA
CDR3nt: TGTGCCAGCTCACCGATCCGGAGGGAGGGAGGAAACACCATATATTTT
CDR3aa: CASSPIRREGGNTIYF

v_gene: TRBV28
d_gene: NA
len: 16
j_gene: TRBJ2-2
abundance: once
CDR3nt: TGTGCCAGCAGCCCGGGACCGACAAAGAACACCGGGGAGCTGTTTTTT
CDR3aa: CASSPGPTKNTGELFF

v_gene: TRBV6-8
d_gene: TRBD1
len: 16
j_gene: TRBJ1-5
abundance: NA
CDR3nt: TGTGCCAGCAGTTACCCCAGAGGACAGGGAAATCAGCCCCAGCATTTT
CDR3aa: CASSYPRGQGNQPQHF

v_gene: TRBV18
d_gene: TRBD2
len: 16
j_gene: TRBJ2-7
abundance: NA
CDR3nt: TGTGCCAGCTCACCACGGGCTAGCGGGGGGGCCCACGAGCAGTACTTC
CDR3aa: CASSPRASGGAHEQYF

v_gene: TRBV7-1
d_gene: TRBD1
len: 14
j_gene: TRBJ1-4
abundance: NA
CDR3nt: TGTGCCAGCGGGGACAGGGAGCACGATGAAAAACTGTTTTTT
CDR3aa: CASGDREHDEKLFF

v_gene: TRBV30
d_gene: NA
len: 14
j_gene: TRBJ1-1
abundance: NA
CDR3nt: TGTGCCTGGACCTCAGGGAGTGGGAACACTGAAGCTTTCTTT
CDR3aa: CAWTSGSGNTEAFF

v_gene: TRBV5-1
d_gene: TRBD1
len: 15
j_gene: TRBJ1-1
abundance: once
CDR3nt: TGCGCCAGCAGCGTTAGACAGGGGGTCGGCACTGAAGCTTTCTTT
CDR3aa: CASSVRQGVGTEAFF

v_gene: TRBV29-1
d_gene: TRBD2
len: 14
j_gene: TRBJ2-5
abundance: NA
CDR3nt: TGCAGCGTTGAACTAGCGGGGGGGCCAAAGACCCAGTACTTC
CDR3aa: CSVELAGGPKTQYF

v_gene: TRBV30
d_gene: NA
len: 13
j_gene: TRBJ2-6
abundance: NA
CDR3nt: TGTGCCTGGAGAATTGGGGGTTTTGACGTCCTGACTTTC
CDR3aa: CAWRIGGFDVLTF

v_gene: TRBV28
d_gene: NA
len: 14
j_gene: TRBJ1-5
abundance: NA
CDR3nt: TGTGCCAGCAGTCTTGACAGGAGCAATCAGCCCCAGCATTTT
CDR3aa: CASSLDRSNQPQHF

v_gene: TRBV25-1
d_gene: NA
len: 15
j_gene: TRBJ1-2
abundance: NA
CDR3nt: TGTGCCAGCAGTGAATCGAATGAGGGGAGAGGAGGCTACACCTTC
CDR3aa: CASSESNEGRGGYTF

v_gene: TRBV28
d_gene: NA
len: 15
j_gene: TRBJ1-1
abundance: NA
CDR3nt: TGTGCCAGCAGTTTCTTGAGTAACAAGGGAACTGAAGCTTTCTTT
CDR3aa: CASSFLSNKGTEAFF

v_gene: TRBV28
d_gene: TRBD1
len: 17
j_gene: TRBJ1-1
abundance: NA
CDR3nt: TGTGCCAGCACCCGTTATGGGGACAGGGCGAGGAACACTGAAGCTTTCTTT
CDR3aa: CASTRYGDRARNTEAFF

v_gene: TRBV4-1
d_gene: TRBD2
len: 20
j_gene: TRBJ2-3
abundance: NA
CDR3nt: TGCGCCAGCAGCCAAGAGTGGGCAGGGTGGGATAGCGGGAACACAGATACGCAGTATTTT
CDR3aa: CASSQEWAGWDSGNTDTQYF

v_gene: TRBV6-8
d_gene: TRBD1
len: 14
j_gene: TRBJ2-1
abundance: few
CDR3nt: TGTGCCAGCAAAGTAGCACAGGGGAATAATGAGCAGTTCTTC
CDR3aa: CASKVAQGNNEQFF